The 29 T cell receptor beta chains reported below all come from one sample, sequenced in a study of T cells in Graves' hyperthyroidism and ophthalmopathy. Amplification of TCR beta CDR3 regions was performed using RNA transcripts as template. TCR CDR3 regions were first amplified by RT-PCR with HTBI primers. TCRdb re-derived calls from the multiplex PCR reads in MiXCR, one entry per CDR3 protein. The table lists roughly 280,000 distinct CDR3 sequences, more than 15% of them singletons, with around 61% in the top ten. Specimen: blood. Receptors originate from a woman aged 60-75 years with Graves' ophthalmopathy.

This clonotype was detected many times. The rearrangement links TRBV19 to TRBJ2-1, with unresolved D. CDR1 is LNHDA, CDR2 SQIVND, per germline (reference sequence). The ends were cut back, 5 bases at V and 0 bases at J, with 11 bases in the middle. The CDR3 covers 15 residues. The CDR3 is CASSDRVSSYNEQFF. In nucleotides, the CDR3 is TGTGCCAGTAGTGACCGCGTGAGCTCCTACAATGAGCAGTTCTTC. Supplemented by reference TRBV19 and TRBJ2-1, the full variable domain reads DGGITQSPKYLFRKEGQNVTLSCEQNLNHDAMYWYRQDPGQGLRLIYYSQIVNDFQKGDIAEGYSVSREKKESFPLTVTSAQKNPTAFYLCASSDRVSSYNEQFFGPGTRLTVL.

The V call is TRBV6-2 or TRBV6-3, the J call TRBJ1-5, with a tentative D call TRBD1 (6 bases). The CDR3 covers 13 residues. V was clipped by 2 bases and J by 5 bases, with 7 bases between them. The V gene's germline CDR1 is MNHEY and CDR2 SVGEGT. The CDR3 bases are TGTGCCAGCAGTTACGGACAGTATCAGCCCCAGCATTTT. It codes for CASSYGQYQPQHF.

The genes are TRBV7-8 and TRBJ1-2, with 8 bases that match TRBD1. With 1 base clipped from V and 13 bases from J, the junction kept 11 bases outside the gene matches. The CDR3 runs 14 residues. In germline, CDR1 is SGHVS, CDR2 FQNEAQ. The CDR3 DNA reads as TGTGCCAGCAGCTTAGGGTGGACAGGGACGATGAGCACCTTC. The encoded protein is CASSLGWTGTMSTF.

This clonotype was recorded at least ten times. The chain employs TRBV12-3 or TRBV12-4 and TRBJ2-5; no clear D. The CDR3 contains 15 residues. V lost 5 bases and J 0 bases, leaving 13 bases between the germline ends. CDR3 in amino acids: CASSPPGGYQETQYF. CDR3 DNA sequence: TGTGCCAGCAGTCCACCGGGTGGGTACCAAGAGACCCAGTACTTC.

This clonotype was counted at least ten times. This chain links TRBV28 with TRBJ2-7; D unclear. Germline V CDR1 and CDR2: MDHEN, SYDVKM. Trimming left V 5 bases short and J 9 bases short, with 20 bases between. This CDR3 spans 14 amino acids. The CDR3 loop reads CASSLRSSLRGQYF. The CDR3 coding sequence is TGTGCCAGCAGTCTCCGGTCATCCCTACGAGGGCAGTACTTC.

The chain joins TRBV6-2 or TRBV6-3 to TRBJ1-6; D unresolved. Germline V CDR1 and CDR2: MNHEY, SVGEGT. Between the trimmed V and J ends, which lost 11 bases and 8 bases, there was a span of 16 bases. The CDR3 sequence is 13 residues long. Here the CDR3 reads CACTVSEDSPLHF. CDR3 coding DNA: TGTGCCTGCACAGTGTCCGAAGATTCACCCCTCCACTTT.

The rearrangement links TRBV5-1 to TRBJ2-5, with 8 nucleotides matching TRBD2. CDR3 length: 17 residues. V lost 0 bases and J lost 2; bases outside the gene matches: 9. Germline V CDR1 and CDR2: SGHRS, YFSETQ. The CDR3 reads CASSLVGGGTQQETQYF. CDR3 nucleotide sequence: TGCGCCAGCAGCTTGGTCGGCGGGGGGACCCAACAAGAGACCCAGTACTTC.

This clonotype was seen many times. CDR3 DNA sequence: TGCAGTGCTAGAGACATGAGAATGGGTAATAATGAAAAACTGTTTTTT. This encodes CSARDMRMGNNEKLFF. The rearrangement uses TRBV20-1 and TRBJ1-4; D is undetermined. This CDR3 has 16 residues. Germline CDR1 is DFQATT and CDR2 is SNEGSKA (reference sequence). V was shortened by 0 bases and J by 4 bases, with 15 bases between the two germline ends.

This clonotype came up a few times. The chain recombines TRBV14 with TRBJ1-2; D not certain. The CDR3 totals 14 residues. Germline V CDR1 and CDR2: SGHDN, FVKESK. With 1 base removed from V and 5 bases from J, the gap between germline ends came to 11 bases. CDR3 amino acids: CASSQGSGTYGYTF. As DNA, the CDR3 is TGTGCCAGCAGCCAAGGTTCAGGCACGTATGGCTACACCTTC.

This clonotype was detected only a few times. The V gene is TRBV9, the J gene TRBJ2-3; D is ambiguous. CDR3 length: 13 residues. V was trimmed by 0 bases and J by 6 bases, leaving 8 bases between them. CDR1 is SGDLS, CDR2 YYNGEE, per germline. In DNA, the CDR3 is TGTGCCAGCAGCGTAGTAGACACGGATACGCAGTATTTT. It yields the protein CASSVVDTDTQYF.

The V call is TRBV27, the J call TRBJ2-7; the match to TRBD1 covers 8 bases. Per germline, CDR1 MNHEY and CDR2 SMNVEV (reference sequence). V lost 5 bases and J lost 1; bases outside the gene matches: 4. This CDR3 region has 14 residues. The CDR3 sequence is CASSHRDRSYEQYF. The DNA for the CDR3 is TGTGCCAGCAGTCACCGGGACAGGTCCTACGAGCAGTACTTC.

This clonotype was picked up many times. Here the CDR3 reads CGGGGRSGNTIYF. The CDR3 region has the DNA TGCGGGGGTGGGGGCCGCTCTGGAAACACCATATATTTT. This chain joins TRBV20-1 and TRBJ1-3; tentatively, D is TRBD1 (6 bases). The CDR3 consists of 13 residues. Germline V gene sequence: CDR1 DFQATT, CDR2 SNEGSKA (reference sequence).

This clonotype was seen more than once but under ten times. The gene calls are TRBV29-1 and TRBJ2-1; D call uncertain. The germline gives CDR1 SQVTM, CDR2 ANQGSEA. V lost 6 bases and J 4 bases, leaving 13 bases between the germline ends. This CDR3 has 13 residues. The CDR3 nucleotides are TGCAGCGTCGGAAGGACGACTTACAATGAGCAGTTCTTC. Translating gives CSVGRTTYNEQFF.

This clonotype has a count of ten or more. This chain joins TRBV6-2 or TRBV6-3 and TRBJ2-7; 11 positions match TRBD2. The V gene's germline CDR1 is MNHEY and CDR2 SVGEGT. J lost 1 base, V lost 5 bases, and 7 bases had no gene match. This CDR3 contains 16 residues. CDR3 in DNA: TGTGCCAGCAGTGAACCAACTAGCGGGAGTTCCTACGAGCAGTACTTC. Its protein product is CASSEPTSGSSYEQYF.

The chain links TRBV19 to TRBJ2-7; TRBD1 matches at 8 bases. The trim removed 8 bases at V and 3 bases at J, leaving 6 bases unmatched. The CDR3 sequence is 13 residues long. Per germline, CDR1 LNHDA and CDR2 SQIVND (reference sequence). CDR3 in amino acids: CASDPGQGYEQYF. The CDR3 DNA reads TGTGCCAGTGATCCCGGACAGGGCTACGAGCAGTACTTC.

This clonotype was observed at least ten times. V usage is TRBV6-5 and J usage is TRBJ2-2; D is perhaps TRBD1 (6 bases). The V end was cut by 3 bases, the J end by 0 bases, with 8 bases between. This CDR3 has 15 residues. Looked up from germline, CDR1 is MNHEY and CDR2 is SVGAGI. The CDR3 sequence: CASSYGQSNTGELFF. In DNA, the CDR3 is TGTGCCAGCAGTTATGGACAGTCGAACACCGGGGAGCTGTTTTTT.

This clonotype was observed many times. The V and J genes are TRBV20-1 and TRBJ1-4; D not certain. There are 15 residues in the CDR3. CDR1 DFQATT and CDR2 SNEGSKA come from the germline V gene (reference sequence). The ends were cut back, 5 bases at V and 3 bases at J, with 16 bases in the middle. The CDR3 nucleotides are TGCAGTGCTCCACGAAGGGCAGGACCTAATGAAAAACTGTTTTTT. Translation gives CSAPRRAGPNEKLFF.

In its sample, this clonotype was seen many times. V gene TRBV20-1 combines with J gene TRBJ1-4; TRBD1 aligns across 7 bases. Germline CDR1 DFQATT, CDR2 SNEGSKA (reference sequence). CDR3 size: 12 residues. The CDR3 DNA reads TGCAGCACCAAGGGGGCAAACGAAAAACTGTTTTTT. Protein product: CSTKGANEKLFF.

This clonotype was recorded at least ten times. CDR3 bases: TGTGCCAGCAGCTACGCCCCCTCCCAGCTCCCCTTCTCCGAGCAGTACTTC. It specifies CASSYAPSQLPFSEQYF. V usage is TRBV7-9 and J usage is TRBJ2-7; D gene uncertain. Trimming pared 4 bases from V and 6 bases from J, leaving 25 bases between. Germline lookup yields CDR1 SEHNR and CDR2 FQNEAQ (reference sequence). CDR3 length: 17 residues.

This clonotype was picked up many times. V is TRBV18 and J is TRBJ2-7; 10 nucleotides line up with TRBD1. V trimming: 5 bases; J trimming: 3 bases; junction bases outside the gene matches: 10. This CDR3 is 16 amino acids long. CDR1 and CDR2 from the germline V gene are KGHSH and LQKENI. For the CDR3, the DNA is TGTGCCAGCTCATCGCGATCCGGGACAGGGGACTACGAGCAGTACTTC. It specifies CASSSRSGTGDYEQYF.

This clonotype was found many times. The chain recombines TRBV12-3 or TRBV12-4 with TRBJ2-1; D possibly uses TRBD1 or TRBD2 (5 bases each). Trimming took 6 bases from V and 9 from J, leaving 21 bases between them. The CDR3 runs 15 residues. This chain's CDR3 is CASSPIGGGGGEQFF. In nucleotides, the CDR3 is TGTGCCAGCAGCCCGATCGGCGGTGGGGGTGGTGAGCAGTTCTTC.

A few counts support this clonotype. This rearrangement joins TRBV7-2 to TRBJ1-2; 11 nucleotides align to TRBD1. V lost 5 bases and J lost 4; bases outside the gene matches: 6. This CDR3 comprises 15 residues. In germline, CDR1 is SGHTA, CDR2 FQGNSA. The CDR3 coding sequence is TGTGCCAGCAGCCCAGCCGGGACAGGGGGCTATGGCTACACCTTC. Amino acids: CASSPAGTGGYGYTF.

This clonotype was seen many times. This chain connects TRBV20-1 to TRBJ1-1, with a tentative D call TRBD1 (5 bases). CDR3 length: 16 amino acids. Between the trimmed V and J ends, which lost 4 bases and 0 bases, there was a span of 18 bases. Germline V gene data show CDR1 as DFQATT and CDR2 as SNEGSKA (reference sequence). The CDR3, as DNA: TGCAGTGCTAAAGCGTTCGGGGCTGGAATGAACACTGAAGCTTTCTTT. Amino acids: CSAKAFGAGMNTEAFF.

This chain joins TRBV9 and TRBJ2-1; 10 bases match TRBD2. CDR1 and CDR2 (germline): SGDLS, YYNGEE. V lost 4 bases to trimming and J lost 6 bases; unmatched junction nucleotides: 7. The CDR3 consists of 15 residues. The CDR3 loop is CASSPVSGRFNEQFF. The CDR3 bases are TGTGCCAGCAGCCCCGTTAGCGGGAGGTTCAATGAGCAGTTCTTC.

Of note for this clonotype: It is likely a read error, because the conserved phenylalanine at the end of the CDR3 is missing. The genes are TRBV18 and TRBJ2-1; the D is unclear. V lost 2 bases and J 4 bases, leaving 0 bases between the germline ends. From germline, CDR1 is KGHSH and CDR2 LQKENI. CDR3 length: 11 residues. The CDR3 nucleotides are TGTGCCAGCTCACCATACAATGAGCAGTTCGTC. Protein product: CASSPYNEQFV.

The chain combines TRBV10-3 with TRBJ1-2; TRBD1 is a possible D gene (6 bases). This CDR3 is 15 amino acids long. Germline assignment: CDR1 ENHRY and CDR2 SYGVKD. Trimming stripped 2 bases from V and 8 bases from J, with 18 bases between. The CDR3 loop is CAISEDIGGGRGYTF. CDR3 in DNA: TGTGCCATCAGTGAGGACATAGGGGGAGGGCGAGGCTACACCTTC.

J is TRBJ2-5 and V is TRBV7-6; D is unclear. The germline CDR1 and CDR2 sequences are SGHVS and FNYEAQ. This CDR3 has 13 amino acids. V dropped 10 bases and J dropped 4 bases, with 16 bases sitting between them. The CDR3 spells CATASWGTETQYF. For the CDR3, the DNA is TGTGCCACAGCCTCCTGGGGAACAGAGACCCAGTACTTC.

This clonotype came up many times. The chain joins TRBV5-1 to TRBJ1-3, with TRBD1 as a possible D gene (5 bases). This CDR3 has 14 residues. CDR1 and CDR2 (germline): SGHRS, YFSETQ. Between the trimmed V and J ends, which lost 2 bases and 2 bases, there was a span of 8 bases. The CDR3 loop is CASSFQGTGNTIYF. CDR3 bases: TGCGCCAGCAGCTTTCAGGGAACTGGAAACACCATATATTTT.

A few counts support this clonotype. The CDR3 is CDRGDTQYF. The CDR3 DNA reads as TGCGACAGGGGAGATACGCAGTATTTT. This sequence joins TRBV5-1 and TRBJ2-3, with TRBD1 matching 7 bases. CDR1 is SGHRS, CDR2 YFSETQ, per germline. This CDR3 region has 9 residues.